This T cell receptor beta chain was sequenced in a study of T cell responses to AZD1222 COVID-19 vaccine (dated by TCRdb to the early 2020s). In terms of the full investigation: AZD1222 recipients given second doses at about 4 weeks or at about 12 weeks were pooled, since spike-specific TCR depth and breadth were not found to differ between the two schedules. A total of under 250 trial participants underwent TCR sequencing, of whom some 200 had received two doses of AZD1222 and roughly 26 had received two doses of the MenACWY control vaccine. Trial participants were enrolled by age into 18-55, 56-69 and 70-plus year subgroups, with roughly 160, 29 and 62 TCR-sequenced participants respectively. Here is what the overall study found, with its caveats: Participants were mostly white British and included more females than males, and it was suggested by the authors that clonal diversity may have been underestimated. The 56-69-year group was small, and its depth increase did not reach significance, likely because of low power. Because no day 14 peak-response samples were available, repertoires were characterized only after the peak T cell response. Reportedly, almost half of the unique spike-specific TCRs recognized epitopes lying outside the regions that are mutated in the B.1.351 and B.1.1.7 variants. After two AZD1222 doses, both the breadth and the depth of spike-specific TCRs were significantly higher than at day 0 and than in MenACWY recipients. Vaccine-associated CD4 TCRs spanned the whole spike protein, with dominant responses in regions 160-218 and 743-854. Conclusions about previously exposed vaccinees are limited, since just five to seven AZD1222 recipients were seropositive for SARS-CoV-2 at baseline.

The label giving this sample's time point can be read as: baseline before first vaccination. The vaccinee samples were drawn from two UK trials, COV001 and COV002, one of which was a single-blind randomized controlled phase 2/3 trial testing AZD1222 (ChAdOx1 nCoV-19) in healthy adults. Trial participant PBMC samples were collected at day 0 and day 28 after the second dose for TCRbeta chain sequencing. On this clone itself: There is no known antigen for this receptor. Qualities for individual bases were not recorded, and no much larger clone is one base off.

The CDR3 numbers 13 residues from cysteine through phenylalanine. The kept DNA is CDR3 alone, 39 bases in frame from the first base. The germline V gene specifies MNHEY as CDR1 and SVGAGI as CDR2. Compared with germline, V lacks 10 bases and J lacks 5 bases; bases without a gene match: 8. The CDR3 regions of human TCRbeta chains were analyzed by immunosequencing. Regarding the original processing steps: TCRs in the repertoires were compared against a reference library of SARS-CoV-2-specific TCRs that had been generated with the MIRA antigen-specificity platform. Breadth was defined as the fraction of unique TCRs that were SARS-CoV-2-associated, and depth was defined as the fraction of total T cells that were SARS-CoV-2-associated. Using the MIRA data, every spike-specific TCR was mapped to the spike region that the TCR reacted to and assigned to either a CD4 or a CD8 class. Log10-transformed breadth and depth values were compared by one-way ANOVA with Sidak's multiple comparisons tests. Not all clones reach the TCRdb copy of this immuneACCESS table, which keeps in-frame sequences only. Checked studies attribute under half of the gap to unresolved V genes and leave the rest unexplained. Clone size and V and J calls were adopted from that table, with D and trimming inferred from the DNA. This sample comprises approximately 120,000 clones, 88% of them detected only once. About 4.7% of the sample is held by the ten biggest clonotypes.

The specimen comprised peripheral blood, sampled on day 0 of AZD1222 vaccination. The chain is assembled from TRBV6-5 and TRBJ2-1, with 7 bases in between that match TRBD2. This sequence was found in an adult in good health. The CDR3: CATLSGYHNEQFF. The nucleotide sequence is TGTGCCACCCTTAGCGGGTATCACAATGAGCAGTTCTTC.